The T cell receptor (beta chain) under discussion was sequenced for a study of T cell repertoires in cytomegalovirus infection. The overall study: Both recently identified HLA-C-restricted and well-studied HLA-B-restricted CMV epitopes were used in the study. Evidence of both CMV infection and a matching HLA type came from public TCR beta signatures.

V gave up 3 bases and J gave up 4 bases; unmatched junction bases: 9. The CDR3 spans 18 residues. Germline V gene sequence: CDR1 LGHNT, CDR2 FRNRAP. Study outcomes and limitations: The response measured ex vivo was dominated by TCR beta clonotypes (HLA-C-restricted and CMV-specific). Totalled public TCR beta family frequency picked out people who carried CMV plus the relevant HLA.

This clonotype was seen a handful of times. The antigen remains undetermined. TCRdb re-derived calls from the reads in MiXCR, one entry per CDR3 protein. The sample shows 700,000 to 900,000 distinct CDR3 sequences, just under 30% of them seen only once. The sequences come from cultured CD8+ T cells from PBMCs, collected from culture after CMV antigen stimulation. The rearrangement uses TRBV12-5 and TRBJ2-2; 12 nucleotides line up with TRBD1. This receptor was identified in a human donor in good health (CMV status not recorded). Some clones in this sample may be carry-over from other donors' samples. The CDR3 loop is CASGFLGQGASGTGELFF. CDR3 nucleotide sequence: TGTGCTAGTGGTTTTTTGGGACAGGGGGCTTCGGGCACCGGGGAGCTGTTTTTT.